These T cell receptor beta chains were read from a single sample in a study of T cells expressing NK-cell markers. TCRdb re-called the 5' RACE reads and catalogs CDR3 proteins one per entry, DNA excluded. Listed are some 300,000 distinct CDR3 sequences; approximately 0.41% falls within the top ten. Material: blood T cells: a sorted CD56 or NKG2C T cell subset, CD4+ or CD8+ T cells, or bulk PBMC T cells (not recorded which). The receptor source for this set is a man between 18 and 35 years old in good health. Each CDR3 is given with its conserved first and last residue.

TRBJ2-1	TRBV4-1	13	CASSQDYRGVQFF
TRBJ2-5	TRBV12-3/TRBV12-4	12	CASGSPQETQYF
TRBJ2-6	TRBV10-3	13	CAIFRAGANVLTF
TRBJ2-1	TRBV18	16	CASSEQTGTAYNEQFF
TRBJ2-1	TRBV27	16	CASSISHRRPHNEQFF
TRBJ2-2	TRBV12-3/TRBV12-4	18	CASSLLALAGGDTGELFF
TRBJ2-3	TRBV3-1	16	CASSQVAGGPTDTQYF
TRBJ1-5	TRBV6-1	16	CASSSNRGMSNQPQHF
TRBJ1-4	TRBV7-2	14	CASSLDRGPEKLFF
TRBJ2-1	TRBV12-3/TRBV12-4	14	CASSLARTGVEQFF
TRBJ1-2	TRBV5-1	14	CASSLVSVNYGYTF
TRBJ2-1	TRBV29-1	13	CSVEPSGTYEQFF
TRBJ2-2	TRBV20-1	14	CSASLPGGSGELFF
TRBJ2-1	TRBV20-1	14	CSATRAGGSNEQFF
TRBJ2-1	TRBV7-3	15	CASSLGDRDINEQFF
TRBJ1-5	TRBV19	18	CASSPHFKIGRAAQPQHF
TRBJ2-5	TRBV29-1	14	CSVEDQWGSQTQYF
TRBJ2-1	TRBV5-1	17	CASSYTGTPSTYNEQFF
TRBJ2-7	TRBV11-1	13	CASSLVYNGEQYF
TRBJ2-1	TRBV20-1	18	CSATTGGTSGFSYNEQFF
TRBJ2-5	TRBV29-1	13	CSVERDQRETQYF
TRBJ2-1	TRBV12-3/TRBV12-4	15	CASNGNRVMGNEQFF
TRBJ1-1	TRBV7-2	14	CASSLTQGWTEAFF
TRBJ2-2	TRBV2	15	CASSELLAASGELFF
TRBJ2-1	TRBV3-1	14	CASSRGPSSNEQFF
TRBJ2-5	TRBV20-1	15	CSARDPLQGGETQYF
TRBJ2-2	TRBV28	14	CASSLYEGAGELFF
TRBJ1-5	TRBV30	16	CAWSPLGRGGNQPQHF
TRBJ2-5	TRBV24-1	13	CATSPSYQETQYF
TRBJ1-1	TRBV2	16	CASSEALRLANTEAFF
TRBJ2-7	TRBV10-3	13	CAISEKGGWEQYF
TRBJ2-3	TRBV28	13	CASSRLLTGTQYF
TRBJ2-1	TRBV9	16	CASSVDRARGNNEQFF
TRBJ2-3	TRBV29-1	14	CSVSDRGGADTQYF
TRBJ2-3	TRBV6-5	16	CASSHLAGGRTDTQYF
TRBJ2-7	TRBV27	16	CASSSLVMAASYEQYF
TRBJ2-3	TRBV24-1	16	CATSDSERVGTDTQYF
TRBJ2-7	TRBV5-5	15	CASSLGQGLVYEQYF
TRBJ2-1	TRBV2	15	CASRLAGGSYNEQFF
TRBJ2-6	TRBV12-3/TRBV12-4	17	CASSFRGDFGGANVLTF
TRBJ2-3	TRBV29-1	17	CSVEDGLAGGRTDTQYF